These 20 T cell receptor beta chains share one sample of origin, sequenced in a study of T cell responses to AZD1222 COVID-19 vaccine. TCRdb's table, derived via immunoSEQ multiplex PCR, lists solely in-frame clones and lacks some. Of some 110,000 clones listed, almost 90% are singletons. The sample consisted of peripheral blood, taken on day 0 of AZD1222 vaccination. The receptors here all came from an adult in good health.

The CDR3: CATSRDASEVSDNEQFF. For the CDR3, the DNA is TGTGCCACCAGCAGAGATGCCTCAGAGGTCTCGGACAATGAGCAGTTCTTC. The rearrangement links TRBV15 to TRBJ2-1; no reliable D call. This CDR3 spans 17 amino acids. The germline V gene encodes CDR1 LNHNV and CDR2 YYDKDF (reference sequence). V was shortened by 0 bases and J by 5 bases, with 17 bases between the two germline ends.

This chain links TRBV7-2 with TRBJ1-2; 10 bases align to TRBD1. The CDR3 is 13 residues long. J was trimmed by 6 bases and V by 5 bases; bases with no gene match: 3. CDR1 is SGHTA and CDR2 is FQGNSA in the germline V gene. CDR3 sequence reads: CASSTGQGNGYTF. DNA of the CDR3: TGTGCCAGCAGCACGGGACAGGGGAATGGCTACACCTTC.

This chain connects TRBV19 to TRBJ1-2; maybe TRBD1 (5 bases). The germline V and J ends were trimmed by 5 bases and 3 bases, with 19 bases remaining between them. Germline CDR1 is LNHDA and CDR2 is SQIVND (reference sequence). CDR3 length: 16 residues. The CDR3 region is CASSWGGGIRDYGYTF. CDR3 DNA: TGTGCCAGTAGTTGGGGCGGTGGAATCAGAGACTATGGCTACACCTTC.

This chain uses TRBV6-5 with TRBJ1-3; D not resolved. The CDR3 is made up of 16 amino acids. Trimming took off 0 bases at V and 0 bases at J, with 9 bases between the two ends. Germline CDR1 is MNHEY and CDR2 is SVGAGI. CDR3: CASSYSVASSGNTIYF. The CDR3, as DNA: TGTGCCAGCAGTTACTCGGTCGCGAGCTCTGGAAACACCATATATTTT.

This clone is a singleton in its sample. The chain is built from TRBV2 and TRBJ1-2; TRBD1 agrees at 8 bases. The V segment lost 4 bases and the J segment 8 bases; nucleotides outside the gene matches: 9. This CDR3 contains 14 residues. The germline V gene encodes CDR1 SNHLY and CDR2 FYNNEI. CDR3 region: CASSVNRGERGYTF. The CDR3 DNA reads TGTGCCAGCAGTGTCAACAGGGGGGAGAGAGGCTACACCTTC.

This sequence joins TRBV4-3 and TRBJ1-1; TRBD1 is a possible D gene (5 bases). Trimming removed 1 base from V and 4 bases from J, with 10 bases in between. Germline CDR1 and CDR2: LGHNA and YSLEER. The CDR3 is 14 amino acids. The CDR3 DNA reads as TGCGCCAGCAGCCAAGCAGGCAGGGTCACTGAAGCTTTCTTT. The encoded protein is CASSQAGRVTEAFF.

The J gene is TRBJ2-7, the V gene TRBV5-1, with TRBD2 identical over 11 bases. Trimming at V came to 2 bases and at J to 2 bases, leaving 6 bases not matched to a gene. Germline CDR1 is SGHRS and CDR2 is YFSETQ. The CDR3 length is 16 residues. The CDR3: CASSLLAGVKTYEQYF. CDR3 DNA: TGCGCCAGCAGCTTACTAGCGGGAGTAAAAACCTACGAGCAGTACTTC. Full variable domain (outside the CDR3, taken from reference TRBV5-1 and TRBJ2-7): KAGVTQTPRYLIKTRGQQVTLSCSPISGHRSVSWYQQTPGQGLQFLFEYFSETQRNKGNFPGRFSGRQFSNSRSEMNVSTLELGDSALYLCASSLLAGVKTYEQYFGPGTRLTVT.

This chain connects TRBV6-5 to TRBJ1-1; D is ambiguous. Looked up from germline, CDR1 is MNHEY and CDR2 is SVGAGI. V lost 0 bases to trimming and J lost 0 bases, with 5 bases between them. The CDR3 spans 14 residues. The CDR3 reads CASSYSSLNTEAFF. In nucleotides, the CDR3 is TGTGCCAGCAGTTACTCCAGTTTGAACACTGAAGCTTTCTTT.

The rearrangement uses TRBV21-1 and TRBJ2-2; TRBD1, the table's D call, lacks a check against the DNA. TRBV21-1 is noted as a pseudogene. This CDR3 is 17 amino acids long. This CDR3 reads CASSKEAQTGNTGELFF. CDR3 coding DNA: TGTGCCAGCAGCAAAGAGGCACAGACAGGGAACACCGGGGAGCTGTTTTTT.

The V gene is TRBV6-5, the J gene TRBJ1-2, with 7 bases lining up with TRBD1. The V segment lost 6 bases and the J segment 6 bases; nucleotides outside the gene matches: 13. Germline CDR1 reads MNHEY; CDR2 reads SVGAGI. The CDR3 is 15 residues long. The chain's CDR3 is CASRLQGFLADGYTF. CDR3 nucleotide sequence: TGTGCCAGCAGACTACAGGGGTTCCTCGCCGATGGCTACACCTTC.

This chain joins TRBV6-5 and TRBJ1-5; D perhaps matches TRBD1 (5 bases). The germline gives CDR1 MNHEY, CDR2 SVGAGI. Trimming cost V 6 bases and J 3 bases, with 12 bases left between them. The CDR3 is 14 amino acids. The CDR3 DNA is TGTGCCAGCAGGCGTACAGGAAACAATCAGCCCCAGCATTTT. This sequence encodes CASRRTGNNQPQHF.

This clone was seen only once. This rearrangement joins TRBV5-6 to TRBJ2-1, with no clear D. CDR1 and CDR2 (germline): SGHDT, YYEEEE. V was pared by 2 bases and J by 6 bases, with 18 bases between. The CDR3 has 16 amino acids. The CDR3 reads CASSFLGLAEPNEQFF. The CDR3 nucleotides read TGTGCCAGCAGCTTCCTGGGCTTGGCGGAACCCAATGAGCAGTTCTTC.

This chain uses TRBV30 with TRBJ2-6; D could derive from TRBD1 or TRBD2 (6 bases each). This CDR3 is 17 amino acids long. Per germline, CDR1 GTSNPN and CDR2 SVGIG (reference sequence). V dropped 8 bases and J dropped 0 bases, with 20 bases sitting between them. The CDR3 sequence: CARTAQGAGSGANVLTF. The CDR3 DNA reads as TGTGCCAGAACAGCACAGGGAGCGGGCTCTGGGGCCAACGTCCTGACTTTC. Using reference TRBV30 and TRBJ2-6 for the parts outside the CDR3, the full variable domain is SQTIHQWPATLVQPVGSPLSLECTVEGTSNPNLYWYRQAAGRGLQLLFYSVGIGQISSEVPQNLSASRPQDRQFILSSKKLLLSDSGFYLCARTAQGAGSGANVLTFGAGSRLTVL.

CDR3 residues: CASSLATSGGGETQYF. In DNA, the CDR3 is TGCGCCAGCAGCTTGGCGACTAGCGGGGGAGGAGAGACCCAGTACTTC. The chain recombines TRBV5-1 with TRBJ2-5, with 12 positions matching TRBD2. The germline gives CDR1 SGHRS, CDR2 YFSETQ. CDR3 length: 16 residues. V shed 0 bases and J 4 bases; nucleotides not matched to a gene: 4.

This chain links TRBV9 with TRBJ1-6, with 9 bases identical to TRBD1. Losses at the gene ends were 4 bases for V and 6 bases for J; bases not matched to a gene: 5. Germline assignment: CDR1 SGDLS and CDR2 YYNGEE. The CDR3 covers 15 residues. The CDR3 here is CASSFRQGGNSPLHF. As DNA, the CDR3 is TGTGCCAGCAGCTTCAGACAGGGGGGTAATTCACCCCTCCACTTT.

The genes are TRBV18 and TRBJ2-3, with D unclear. In germline, CDR1 is KGHSH, CDR2 LQKENI. With 0 bases removed from V and 3 bases from J, the gap between germline ends came to 1 base. The CDR3 length is 12 residues. The CDR3 sequence: CASSPPTDTQYF. CDR3 coding DNA: TGTGCCAGCTCACCACCTACAGATACGCAGTATTTT. Supplemented by reference TRBV18 and TRBJ2-3, the full variable domain reads NAGVMQNPRHLVRRRGQEARLRCSPMKGHSHVYWYRQLPEEGLKFMVYLQKENIIDESGMPKERFSAEFPKEGPSILRIQQVVRGDSAAYFCASSPPTDTQYFGPGTRLTVL.

The chain links TRBV14 to TRBJ1-2, with D possibly being TRBD1 (5 bases). Germline CDR1 SGHDN, CDR2 FVKESK. The length of the CDR3 is 14 residues. Trimming cost V 4 bases and J 6 bases, with 15 bases left between them. The CDR3, as DNA: TGTGCCAGCAGCCCCGCCGGGGCTTCTCATGGCTACACCTTC. This sequence encodes CASSPAGASHGYTF.

This chain uses TRBV7-9 with TRBJ1-2, with 8 bases identical to TRBD1. Germline lookup yields CDR1 SEHNR and CDR2 FQNEAQ (reference sequence). This CDR3 is built from 14 residues. Trimming cost V 5 bases and J 4 bases; bases outside gene matches: 6. CDR3 coding DNA: TGTGCCAGCAGCCCCTGGACAGGGAGCTATGGCTACACCTTC. This codes for CASSPWTGSYGYTF.

This chain uses TRBV11-2 with TRBJ1-5, with TRBD1 as a possible D gene (5 bases). Deletions cut 5 bases from V and 2 bases from J, with 10 bases between. The germline V gene encodes CDR1 SGHAT and CDR2 FQNNGV. There are 14 residues in the CDR3. Here the CDR3 DNA reads TGTGCCAGCAGCCCAGGGTTCGGCAATCAGCCCCAGCATTTT. It codes for CASSPGFGNQPQHF. Full variable domain (rest looked up from reference TRBV11-2 and TRBJ1-5): EAGVAQSPRYKIIEKRQSVAFWCNPISGHATLYWYQQILGQGPKLLIQFQNNGVVDDSQLPKDRFSAERLKGVDSTLKIQPAKLEDSAVYLCASSPGFGNQPQHFGDGTRLSIL.

V usage is TRBV7-8 and J usage is TRBJ2-7; TRBD2 might be the D (6 bases). In germline, CDR1 is SGHVS, CDR2 FQNEAQ. Deletions cut 1 base from V and 4 bases from J, with 11 bases between. The CDR3 has 14 residues. The CDR3 region is CASSLVAGQYEQYF. The CDR3 coding sequence is TGTGCCAGCAGCTTAGTGGCGGGGCAATACGAGCAGTACTTC.